This section outlines one T cell receptor (beta chain) sequence together with its context. Its specific antigen is unknown. No per-base quality is available; no much larger clone lies one base away. Reading the germline V gene (reference sequence) gives CDR1 DFQATT and CDR2 SNEGSKA. From its cysteine to its phenylalanine, the CDR3 spans 17 amino acids. The only DNA kept is the CDR3, 51 bases in frame from the first base. V is clipped by 5 bases and J by 6 bases, and the sequence between their germline boundaries is 23 bases long. These data are taken from a study of T-cell reconstitution after alpha-beta-depleted transplantation in children (TCRdb year 2016). Concerning the study at large: Using TCR repertoire profiling, the study quantitatively followed how T-cell immune reconstitution unfolded in children after TCRalphabeta/CD19-depleted allogeneic hematopoietic cell transplantation.

Library generation was performed with PCR. The sequencing machine was an Illumina HiSeq 2500. TCR library preparation used molecular barcoding, with unique molecular identifiers applied to normalize quantification of the TCRbeta repertoire. TCRdb reworked the public reads: Q25 trimming with fastp, MiXCR clone assembly, productive beta chains retained. Each entry merges the rows of one CDR3 protein and shows their most common DNA and genes. This sample lists about 690,000 distinct CDR3 sequences; about 15% were detected once. Over 0.95% of the sample rests with the top ten. The sequencing here drew on PBMCs from the stem cell graft donor, taken from the stem cell graft. The clonotype originates from a human donor who donated a stem cell graft to a child with acute myeloid leukemia. The rearranged segments are TRBV20-1 and TRBJ1-6; a weak D assignment points to TRBD1 (6 bases agree). The CDR3: CSAETRITGTRNSPLHF. The DNA is as follows: TGCAGTGCTGAAACCCGGATAACAGGGACTCGTAATTCACCCCTCCACTTT.